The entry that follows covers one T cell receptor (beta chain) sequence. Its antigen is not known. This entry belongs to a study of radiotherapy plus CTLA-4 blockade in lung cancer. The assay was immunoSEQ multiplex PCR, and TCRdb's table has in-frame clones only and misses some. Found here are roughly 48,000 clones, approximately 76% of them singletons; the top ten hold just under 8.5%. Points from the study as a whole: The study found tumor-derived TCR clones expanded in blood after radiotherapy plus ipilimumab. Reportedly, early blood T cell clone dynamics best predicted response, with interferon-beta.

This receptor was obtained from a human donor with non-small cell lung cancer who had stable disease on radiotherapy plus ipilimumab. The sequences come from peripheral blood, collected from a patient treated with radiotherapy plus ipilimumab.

In DNA form, the CDR3 reads TGCAGTGCCGGACAGGGGTCCGAGCAGTACTTC. Encoded protein: CSAGQGSEQYF. This chain links TRBV20-1 with TRBJ2-7, with 9 nucleotides matching TRBD1. The CDR3 runs to 11 residues. V dropped 6 bases and J dropped 6; count of bases not matched to a gene: 3. Germline CDR1 and CDR2: DFQATT and SNEGSKA (reference sequence).